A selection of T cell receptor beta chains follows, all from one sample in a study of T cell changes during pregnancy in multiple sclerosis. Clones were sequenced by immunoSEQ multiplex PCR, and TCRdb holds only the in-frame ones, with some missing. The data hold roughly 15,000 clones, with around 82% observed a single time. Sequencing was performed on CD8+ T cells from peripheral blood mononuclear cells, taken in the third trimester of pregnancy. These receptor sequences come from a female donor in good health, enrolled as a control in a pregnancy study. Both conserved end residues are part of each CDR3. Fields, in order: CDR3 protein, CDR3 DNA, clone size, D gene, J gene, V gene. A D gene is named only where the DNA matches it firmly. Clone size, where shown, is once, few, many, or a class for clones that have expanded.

CDR3 protein: CASRLITGTDEQYF
CDR3 DNA: TGTGCCAGCAGACTCATCACAGGGACCGACGAGCAGTACTTC
clone size: NA
D gene: NA
J gene: TRBJ2-7
V gene: TRBV6-5

CDR3 protein: CASSPGGTGEYVGYGYTF
CDR3 DNA: TGTGCCAGCAGCCCAGGGGGAACAGGGGAGTACGTTGGCTATGGCTACACCTTC
clone size: NA
D gene: TRBD1
J gene: TRBJ1-2
V gene: TRBV7-8

CDR3 protein: CASKGQGPTEAFF
CDR3 DNA: TGTGCCAGCAAGGGACAGGGACCCACTGAAGCTTTCTTT
clone size: NA
D gene: TRBD1
J gene: TRBJ1-1
V gene: TRBV27

CDR3 protein: CAWSGVAGGPEQFF
CDR3 DNA: TGTGCCTGGAGTGGGGTAGCGGGAGGCCCTGAGCAGTTCTTC
clone size: once
D gene: TRBD2
J gene: TRBJ2-1
V gene: TRBV30

CDR3 protein: CASSLSGREQYF
CDR3 DNA: TGTGCCAGCAGTTTATCTGGGAGAGAGCAGTACTTC
clone size: NA
D gene: NA
J gene: TRBJ2-7
V gene: TRBV27

CDR3 protein: CASSIEGPRGMNTEAFF
CDR3 DNA: TGTGCCAGTAGTATTGAGGGCCCGAGGGGGATGAACACTGAAGCTTTCTTT
clone size: once
D gene: NA
J gene: TRBJ1-1
V gene: TRBV19

CDR3 protein: CASSDKTGSTDTQYF
CDR3 DNA: TGTGCCAGCAGTGACAAGACAGGTAGCACAGATACGCAGTATTTT
clone size: NA
D gene: NA
J gene: TRBJ2-3
V gene: TRBV6-4

CDR3 protein: CASSVVGRSSYNEQFF
CDR3 DNA: TGTGCCAGCAGCGTAGTCGGCCGGAGCTCCTACAATGAGCAGTTCTTC
clone size: NA
D gene: NA
J gene: TRBJ2-1
V gene: TRBV9

CDR3 protein: CATSRDRGNEQFF
CDR3 DNA: TGTGCCACCAGCAGGGACAGGGGTAATGAGCAGTTCTTC
clone size: NA
D gene: TRBD1
J gene: TRBJ2-1
V gene: TRBV15

CDR3 protein: CASSYTRDGETQYF
CDR3 DNA: TGTGCCAGCAGTTACACGCGGGACGGAGAGACCCAGTACTTC
clone size: NA
D gene: NA
J gene: TRBJ2-5
V gene: TRBV6-6

CDR3 protein: CASSFNRRDDTGELFF
CDR3 DNA: TGTGCCAGCAGCTTCAATCGACGGGATGACACCGGGGAGCTGTTTTTT
clone size: once
D gene: NA
J gene: TRBJ2-2
V gene: TRBV5-4

CDR3 protein: CAISEGRVDTQYF
CDR3 DNA: TGTGCCATCAGTGAGGGCAGGGTGGATACGCAGTATTTT
clone size: NA
D gene: NA
J gene: TRBJ2-3
V gene: TRBV10-3

CDR3 protein: CSVEMSLPQTQYF
CDR3 DNA: TGCAGCGTTGAAATGTCCCTACCACAGACCCAGTACTTC
clone size: NA
D gene: NA
J gene: TRBJ2-5
V gene: TRBV29-1